This TCR beta chain was captured in a study of T cell responses to AZD1222 COVID-19 vaccine. This clone was counted a few times. Germline CDR1 reads ENHRY; CDR2 reads SYGVKD. The CDR3 is 12 residues long. V lost 8 bases, J lost 2 bases, and 6 bases lay in between. The repertoire was sequenced with immunoSEQ multiplex PCR; TCRdb's copy has only in-frame clones and lacks some. The table shows around 150,000 clones, with less than 95% occurring only once. The chain combines TRBV10-3 with TRBJ2-2; no reliable D call. This specimen consisted of peripheral blood, obtained 28 days after the second AZD1222 dose. This receptor was obtained from an adult who received the AZD1222 COVID-19 vaccine. The CDR3 DNA reads TGTGCCATCGGACCTAACACCGGGGAGCTGTTTTTT. It specifies CAIGPNTGELFF.